This record concerns one T cell receptor beta chain sequence. The sample belongs to a study of cytomegalovirus exposure and HLA in healthy donors. The assay was immunoSEQ multiplex PCR, and TCRdb's table has in-frame clones only and misses some. Of under 200,000 clones in the sample, roughly 90% are singletons; the top ten hold 4% to 4.5%. Germline CDR1 and CDR2: KGHSH and LQKENI. CDR3 length: 15 amino acids. Trimming at V came to 4 bases and at J to 1 base, leaving 4 bases not matched to a gene. Sequencing input: PBMCs. This receptor was identified in a man in his late teens or twenties in good health and CMV-seropositive. The genes are TRBV18 and TRBJ1-2, with 9 nucleotides matching TRBD1. The CDR3 is CASSQGQGLNYGYTF. As DNA, the CDR3 is TGTGCCAGCTCACAGGGACAGGGACTTAACTATGGCTACACCTTC.